These 8 T cell receptor beta chains originate from one sample sequenced in a study of T cell responses to AZD1222 COVID-19 vaccine. Here immunoSEQ multiplex PCR was the method, and the copy in TCRdb shows in-frame clones only, minus some. The data contain about 76,000 clones, 85% to 90% of them seen just once; the ten biggest clones take up approximately 5%. Sequenced material: peripheral blood, taken on day 0 of MenACWY control vaccination. The source is an adult in good health.

The chain joins TRBV6-5 to TRBJ1-4; TRBD1 matches 7 bases. V dropped 4 bases and J dropped 8; count of bases not matched to a gene: 7. The CDR3 contains 14 residues. Germline V gives CDR1 MNHEY, CDR2 SVGAGI. The CDR3 loop reads CASSSSTGWEKLFF. The CDR3, as DNA: TGTGCCAGCAGTTCCTCGACAGGGTGGGAAAAACTGTTTTTT.

This chain links TRBV28 with TRBJ2-7; D uncertain. CDR1 MDHEN and CDR2 SYDVKM come from the germline V gene. Trimming shortened V by 0 bases and J by 0 bases, and 9 bases separated the two germline ends. This CDR3 is built from 15 residues. CDR3 nucleotides: TGTGCCAGCAGTTTATGGTCAGGCTCCTCCTACGAGCAGTACTTC. Residues: CASSLWSGSSYEQYF.

This chain connects TRBV27 to TRBJ2-7; 7 bases fit TRBD2. The CDR3 consists of 13 residues. Trimming removed 9 bases from V and 3 bases from J; junction bases left unmatched: 8. The germline gives CDR1 MNHEY, CDR2 SMNVEV (reference sequence). The CDR3 nucleotides read TGTGCCAGTAGACGCGGGAGTAGCTACGAGCAGTACTTC. It encodes CASRRGSSYEQYF.

The chain carries TRBV27 and TRBJ1-2; the match to TRBD1 covers 10 bases. With V trimmed by 6 bases and J by 2 bases, 9 bases remained unmatched. The CDR3 has 16 residues. From germline, CDR1 is MNHEY and CDR2 SMNVEV (reference sequence). CDR3 bases: TGTGCCAGCAGACAATCCGGGACAGGGGACAACTATGGCTACACCTTC. This translates into CASRQSGTGDNYGYTF.

The chain uses TRBV29-1 and TRBJ1-4; D unclear. V was clipped by 3 bases and J by 8 bases, with 13 bases between them. CDR1 and CDR2 from the germline V gene are SQVTM and ANQGSEA. CDR3 length: 13 amino acids. The CDR3 DNA follows: TGCAGCGTTGATTTGGGAGGAGACGAAAAACTGTTTTTT. The encoded protein is CSVDLGGDEKLFF.

This clone was seen only once. The chain combines TRBV25-1 with TRBJ2-1, with D possibly matching TRBD2 (6 bases). Between the trimmed V and J ends, which lost 3 bases and 0 bases, there was a span of 15 bases. Germline V gives CDR1 MGHDK, CDR2 SYGVNS. The CDR3 is 17 amino acids. The CDR3 nucleotides are TGTGCCAGCAGTGACTCCTTAGCGGAGCTCTCCTACAATGAGCAGTTCTTC. Residues: CASSDSLAELSYNEQFF.

The chain joins TRBV27 to TRBJ2-2; D may match TRBD1 or TRBD2 (5 bases each). CDR1 MNHEY and CDR2 SMNVEV come from the germline V gene (reference sequence). The CDR3 length is 15 residues. V gave up 5 bases and J gave up 1 base, with 11 bases separating them. The CDR3 DNA sequence: TGTGCCAGCAGTAGGGGCCGGGGGAACACCGGGGAGCTGTTTTTT. Protein: CASSRGRGNTGELFF.

The chain combines TRBV28 with TRBJ1-2; D is possibly TRBD1 (5 bases). Trimming took off 2 bases at V and 4 bases at J, with 11 bases between the two ends. The germline gives CDR1 MDHEN, CDR2 SYDVKM. There are 14 residues in the CDR3. The CDR3: CASSLQGVSYGYTF. Here the CDR3 DNA reads TGTGCCAGCAGTTTACAGGGTGTGTCCTATGGCTACACCTTC.